The 14 T cell receptor beta chains presented below share a single source sample, sequenced in a study of T cells after yellow fever vaccination. TCRdb reanalysed the 5' RACE reads using MiXCR and keeps one entry per CDR3 protein. The sample has some 500,000 distinct CDR3 sequences; approximately 13% are singletons. The input for sequencing was PBMCs, taken on the day of the yellow fever booster vaccination. The receptors derive from a man aged 30-40 years who received the YFV17D yellow fever vaccine.

This chain links TRBV10-3 with TRBJ2-3; D might be TRBD2 (6 bases). Trimming took off 2 bases at V and 0 bases at J, with 9 bases between the two ends. The length of the CDR3 is 15 residues. Looked up from germline, CDR1 is ENHRY and CDR2 is SYGVKD. This chain's CDR3 is CAISEGGTSTDTQYF. For the CDR3, the DNA is TGTGCCATCAGTGAGGGGGGGACTAGCACAGATACGCAGTATTTT.

This chain links TRBV2 with TRBJ2-3; a weak D match, TRBD2 (6 bases). V shed 6 bases and J shed 5 bases, with 15 bases lying between them. Germline assignment: CDR1 SNHLY and CDR2 FYNNEI. This CDR3 is built from 14 residues. The CDR3 here is CASSEGLWQDTQYF. The CDR3 DNA reads TGTGCCAGCAGCGAGGGACTCTGGCAAGATACGCAGTATTTT.

In this sample, this clonotype turned up a few times. The chain uses TRBV7-2 and TRBJ1-1; 7 positions match TRBD1. The germline V gene has CDR1 SGHTA and CDR2 FQGNSA. V lost 1 base and J lost 3; bases outside the gene matches: 2. This CDR3 has 14 residues. The CDR3 nucleotides are TGTGCCAGCAGCTTAGAGGGGGCGTACACTGAAGCTTTCTTT. It translates to CASSLEGAYTEAFF.

This clonotype was counted ten times or more. The chain employs TRBV7-2 and TRBJ2-1; TRBD2 matches at 8 bases. Germline-derived CDR1 and CDR2 are SGHTA and FQGNSA. The CDR3 runs 15 residues. V lost 5 bases to trimming and J lost 4 bases; unmatched junction nucleotides: 7. CDR3 nucleotides: TGTGCCAGCAGCCTAAGCGGGAGTGGTTACAATGAGCAGTTCTTC. It specifies CASSLSGSGYNEQFF.

This clonotype was counted only a few times. The V and J genes are TRBV4-2 and TRBJ2-7, with 12 bases matching TRBD2. The CDR3 is 17 amino acids. The germline gives CDR1 LGHNA, CDR2 YNFKEQ. V gave up 1 base and J gave up 6 bases; unmatched junction bases: 10. This chain's CDR3 is CASSQAGVGLAGREQYF. CDR3 bases: TGTGCCAGCAGCCAAGCAGGGGTGGGACTAGCGGGTCGCGAGCAGTACTTC.

This clonotype was detected a few times. This chain connects TRBV5-1 to TRBJ2-1, with 13 bases identical to TRBD2. Trimming cost V 1 base and J 6 bases; bases outside gene matches: 7. Germline CDR1 is SGHRS and CDR2 is YFSETQ. This CDR3 comprises 17 residues. The CDR3 reads CASSLQRTSGRANEQFF. The CDR3, as DNA: TGCGCCAGCAGCTTGCAGAGAACTAGCGGGAGGGCCAATGAGCAGTTCTTC.

The chain combines TRBV27 with TRBJ2-1; 8 nucleotides align to TRBD2. The V segment lost 1 base and the J segment 1 base; nucleotides outside the gene matches: 9. CDR1 is MNHEY and CDR2 is SMNVEV in the germline V gene (reference sequence). CDR3 length equals 18 residues. CDR3 sequence: CASSLLGVGGESYNEQFF. The DNA of the CDR3 is TGTGCCAGCAGTTTATTGGGTGTCGGGGGGGAATCCTACAATGAGCAGTTCTTC.

Remarks on this clonotype: Compared with germline, one end of the junction differs, possibly owing to a read error. The chain couples TRBV19 to TRBJ2-1; 10 bases line up with TRBD2. Germline-derived CDR1 and CDR2 are LNHDA and SQIVND (reference sequence). There are 14 residues in the CDR3. CDR3 in amino acids: CASRIAGGYNEQFF. CDR3 coding DNA: TGTGCCAGTAGGATAGCGGGAGGATACAATGAGCAGTTCTTC.

The chain is built from TRBV6-1 and TRBJ2-7; TRBD2 matches 9 bases. This CDR3 comprises 14 residues. The V gene's germline CDR1 is MNHNS and CDR2 SASEGT. V was clipped by 6 bases and J by 0 bases; unmatched bases: 3. CDR3 region: CASRREGSSYEQYF. CDR3 in DNA: TGTGCCAGCAGGCGGGAGGGGAGCTCCTACGAGCAGTACTTC.

The chain has TRBV7-2 and TRBJ2-5; 14 bases line up with TRBD2. CDR1 SGHTA and CDR2 FQGNSA come from the germline V gene. V lost 5 bases, J lost 2 bases, and 4 bases stayed unmatched. The CDR3 has 16 amino acids. CDR3 nucleotide sequence: TGTGCCAGCAGCACCGGACTAGCGGGGGGACAAGAGACCCAGTACTTC. This codes for CASSTGLAGGQETQYF.

This clonotype has more than one count but fewer than ten. The rearrangement joins TRBV4-2 to TRBJ2-7, with 16 bases lining up with TRBD2. The CDR3 sequence is 17 residues long. With V trimmed by 4 bases and J by 2 bases, 5 bases remained unmatched. Germline CDR1 and CDR2: LGHNA and YNFKEQ. CDR3 sequence reads: CASSPGLAGGPPYEQYF. CDR3 in DNA: TGTGCCAGCAGCCCGGGACTAGCGGGAGGGCCGCCCTACGAGCAGTACTTC.

This clonotype appeared a few times. The chain couples TRBV20-1 to TRBJ2-5; D unclear. Germline V gene lookup returns CDR1 DFQATT and CDR2 SNEGSKA (reference sequence). V lost 6 bases and J lost 0, with 8 bases in between. The CDR3 spans 12 residues. The CDR3 DNA is TGCAGTGCACACGGGTACCAAGAGACCCAGTACTTC. Translating it yields CSAHGYQETQYF.

The V gene is TRBV5-1, the J gene TRBJ2-7; D ambiguous. Germline-derived CDR1 and CDR2 are SGHRS and YFSETQ. The CDR3 spans 14 residues. Deletions cut 0 bases from V and 2 bases from J, with 9 bases between. DNA of the CDR3: TGCGCCAGCAGCTTGGCCCAGACCGCCTACGAGCAGTACTTC. This codes for CASSLAQTAYEQYF.

This clonotype was seen only once. The chain links TRBV14 to TRBJ2-1; TRBD1 is a possible D gene (6 bases). Germline V lookup: CDR1 SGHDN, CDR2 FVKESK. The germline V and J ends were trimmed by 3 bases and 9 bases, with 18 bases remaining between them. The CDR3 is made up of 15 amino acids. The CDR3 spells CASSQTSGDKTEQFF. CDR3 nucleotide sequence: TGTGCCAGCAGCCAGACTTCTGGGGACAAGACTGAGCAGTTCTTC.